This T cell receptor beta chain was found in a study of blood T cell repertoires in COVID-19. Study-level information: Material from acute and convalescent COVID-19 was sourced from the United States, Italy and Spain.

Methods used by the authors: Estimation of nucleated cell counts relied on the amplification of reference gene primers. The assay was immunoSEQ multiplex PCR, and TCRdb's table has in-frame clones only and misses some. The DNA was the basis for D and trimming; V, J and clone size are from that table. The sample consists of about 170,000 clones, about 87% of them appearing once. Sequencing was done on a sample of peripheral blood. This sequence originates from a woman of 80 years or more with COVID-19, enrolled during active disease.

As DNA, the CDR3 is TGTGCCAGCAGTTATGGGGGGAGAGCTAACTATGGCTACACCTTC. It is translated as CASSYGGRANYGYTF. The chain combines TRBV6-5 with TRBJ1-2; D may be TRBD1 (5 bases). The CDR3 extends over 15 amino acids. V was clipped by 3 bases and J by 0 bases, with 11 bases between them. The V gene's germline CDR1 is MNHEY and CDR2 SVGAGI.